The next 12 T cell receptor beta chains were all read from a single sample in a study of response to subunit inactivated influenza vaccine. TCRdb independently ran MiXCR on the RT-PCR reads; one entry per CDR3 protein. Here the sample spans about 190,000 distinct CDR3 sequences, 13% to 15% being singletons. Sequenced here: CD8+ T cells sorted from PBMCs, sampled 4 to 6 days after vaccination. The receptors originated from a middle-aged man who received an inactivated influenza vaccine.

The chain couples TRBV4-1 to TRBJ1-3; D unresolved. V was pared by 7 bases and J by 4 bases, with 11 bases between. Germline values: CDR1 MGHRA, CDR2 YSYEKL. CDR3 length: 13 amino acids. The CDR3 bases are TGCGCCAGCACCCGCCCGGGGGGAAACACCATATATTTT. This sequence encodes CASTRPGGNTIYF.

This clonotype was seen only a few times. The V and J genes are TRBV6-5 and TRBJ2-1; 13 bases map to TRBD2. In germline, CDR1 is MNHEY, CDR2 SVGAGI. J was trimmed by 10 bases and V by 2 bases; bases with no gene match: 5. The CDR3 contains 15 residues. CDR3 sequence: CASSYGTSGIWEQFF. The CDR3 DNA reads TGTGCCAGCAGTTACGGGACTAGCGGGATCTGGGAGCAGTTCTTC.

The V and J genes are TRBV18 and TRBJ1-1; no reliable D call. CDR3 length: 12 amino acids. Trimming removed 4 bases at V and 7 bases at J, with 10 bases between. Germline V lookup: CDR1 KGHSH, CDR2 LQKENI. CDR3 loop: CASSLGRREAFF. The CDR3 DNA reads TGTGCCAGCTCACTAGGACGGCGTGAAGCTTTCTTT.

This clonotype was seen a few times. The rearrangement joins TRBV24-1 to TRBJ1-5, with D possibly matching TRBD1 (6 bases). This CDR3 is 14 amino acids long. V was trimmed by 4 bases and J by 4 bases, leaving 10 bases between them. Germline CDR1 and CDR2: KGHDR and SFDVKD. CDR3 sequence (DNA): TGTGCCACCAGTGACCGAGGACAGAATCAGCCCCAGCATTTT. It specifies CATSDRGQNQPQHF.

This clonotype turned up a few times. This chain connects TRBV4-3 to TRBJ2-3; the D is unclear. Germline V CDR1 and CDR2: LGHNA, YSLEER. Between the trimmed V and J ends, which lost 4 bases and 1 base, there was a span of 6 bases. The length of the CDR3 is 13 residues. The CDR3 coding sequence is TGCGCCAGCAGCCTAATCCGCACAGATACGCAGTATTTT. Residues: CASSLIRTDTQYF.

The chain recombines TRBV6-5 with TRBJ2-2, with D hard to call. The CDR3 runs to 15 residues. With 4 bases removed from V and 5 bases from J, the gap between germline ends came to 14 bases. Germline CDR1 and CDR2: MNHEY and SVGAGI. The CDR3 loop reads CASSSGPGWTGELFF. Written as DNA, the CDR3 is TGTGCCAGCAGTTCGGGCCCCGGTTGGACCGGGGAGCTGTTTTTT.

CDR3 coding DNA: TGTGCCAGCAGTTCCCCCAACAGGGACTTATCAGGAAACACCATATATTTT. Translated: CASSSPNRDLSGNTIYF. V is TRBV28 and J is TRBJ1-3; the D gene is possibly TRBD1 (6 bases). The germline gives CDR1 MDHEN, CDR2 SYDVKM. The CDR3 loop spans 17 amino acids. The V end was cut by 4 bases, the J end by 4 bases, with 20 bases between.

CDR3 sequence: CASSVSGGEPDEQFF. The CDR3 region has the DNA TGTGCCAGCAGCGTAAGCGGGGGAGAACCTGATGAGCAGTTCTTC. This rearrangement joins TRBV9 to TRBJ2-1, with 8 bases that match TRBD2. CDR3 size: 15 residues. J was trimmed by 8 bases and V by 1 base; bases with no gene match: 8. The germline V gene has CDR1 SGDLS and CDR2 YYNGEE.

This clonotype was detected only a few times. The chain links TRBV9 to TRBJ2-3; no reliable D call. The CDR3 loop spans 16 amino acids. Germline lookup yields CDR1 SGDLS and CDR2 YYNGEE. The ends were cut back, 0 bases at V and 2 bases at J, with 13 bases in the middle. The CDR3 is CASSVDWLVPTDTQYF. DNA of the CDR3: TGTGCCAGCAGCGTAGATTGGCTAGTCCCCACAGATACGCAGTATTTT.

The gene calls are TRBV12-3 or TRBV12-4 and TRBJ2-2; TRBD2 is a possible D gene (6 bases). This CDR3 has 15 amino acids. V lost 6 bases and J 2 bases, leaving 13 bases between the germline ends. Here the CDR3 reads CASRLANVNTGELFF. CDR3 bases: TGTGCCAGCAGACTAGCCAATGTTAACACCGGGGAGCTGTTTTTT.

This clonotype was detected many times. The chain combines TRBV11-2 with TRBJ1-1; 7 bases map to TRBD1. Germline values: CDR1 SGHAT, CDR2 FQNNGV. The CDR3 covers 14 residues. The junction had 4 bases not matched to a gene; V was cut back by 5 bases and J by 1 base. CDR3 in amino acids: CASSQYRGNTEAFF. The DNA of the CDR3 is TGTGCCAGCAGCCAATACAGGGGGAACACTGAAGCTTTCTTT. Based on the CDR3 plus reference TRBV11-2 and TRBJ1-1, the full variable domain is EAGVAQSPRYKIIEKRQSVAFWCNPISGHATLYWYQQILGQGPKLLIQFQNNGVVDDSQLPKDRFSAERLKGVDSTLKIQPAKLEDSAVYLCASSQYRGNTEAFFGQGTRLTVV.

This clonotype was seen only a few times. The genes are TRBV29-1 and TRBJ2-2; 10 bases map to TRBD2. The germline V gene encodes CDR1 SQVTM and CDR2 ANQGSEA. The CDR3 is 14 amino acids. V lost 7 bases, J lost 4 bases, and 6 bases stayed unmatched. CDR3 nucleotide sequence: TGCAGCGCCTTAGCGGGAGGAGGCACCGGGGAGCTGTTTTTT. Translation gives CSALAGGGTGELFF.